The 29 T cell receptor beta chains below were found in one sample sequenced in a study of T cells in Graves' hyperthyroidism and ophthalmopathy. Authors of the study amplified TCR beta CDR3 regions from RNA transcripts. TCR CDR3 regions were first amplified by RT-PCR with HTBI primers. TCRdb reprocessed the multiplex PCR reads with MiXCR, giving one entry per CDR3 protein. The repertoire includes approximately 700,000 distinct CDR3 sequences, about 45% of them detected once, and about 7.7% sits in the top ten. The sequencing sample was made of peripheral blood or thyroid tissue (not recorded which). These receptor sequences come from an adult man with Graves' disease, either hyperthyroidism or ophthalmopathy (not recorded which).

V is TRBV29-1 and J is TRBJ1-1; D perhaps matches TRBD1 (6 bases). Trimming removed 6 bases at V and 0 bases at J, with 14 bases between. CDR1 is SQVTM and CDR2 is ANQGSEA in the germline V gene. The CDR3 loop spans 14 amino acids. The CDR3: CSVSRGRMNTEAFF. The CDR3 DNA reads TGCAGCGTATCCAGGGGCAGGATGAACACTGAAGCTTTCTTT. The full variable domain, in which reference TRBV29-1 and TRBJ1-1 provide the parts outside the CDR3, is SAVISQKPSRDICQRGTSLTIQCQVDSQVTMMFWYRQQPGQSLTLIATANQGSEATYESGFVIDKFPISRPNLTFSTLTVSNMSPEDSSIYLCSVSRGRMNTEAFFGQGTRLTVV.

The chain employs TRBV6-6 and TRBJ1-6; D perhaps matches TRBD1 (6 bases). There are 16 residues in the CDR3. Trimming removed 5 bases from V and 4 bases from J, with 15 bases in between. Germline CDR1 MNHNY, CDR2 SVGAGI (reference sequence). CDR3 region: CASSEGGLGYNSPLHF. CDR3 DNA sequence: TGTGCCAGCAGTGAGGGGGGGCTGGGTTATAATTCACCCCTCCACTTT.

Concerning this clonotype: Its ends do not fully match the called genes, so a read error is possible. This chain joins TRBV29-1 and TRBJ1-2; tentative D call: TRBD1 (6 bases). The CDR3 loop spans 12 amino acids. Germline V gives CDR1 SQVTM, CDR2 ANQGSEA. DNA for the CDR3: TGCAGCGCTGAACAGGGAACCTATGGCTACACCTTC. This codes for CSAEQGTYGYTF.

In the case of this clonotype: A much larger clone differs by one base, so this may be a read error. No conserved phenylalanine or tryptophan is present at the end of the CDR3, so a read error is the likely explanation. The CDR3 loop reads CASSYASGSEAFL. CDR3 DNA sequence: TGTGCCAGCAGCTACGCCTCAGGATCCGAAGCTTTCCTT. The chain recombines TRBV7-9 with TRBJ1-1; no clear D gene. With 4 bases removed from V and 8 bases from J, the gap between germline ends came to 14 bases. The CDR3 spans 13 residues. Per germline, CDR1 SEHNR and CDR2 FQNEAQ (reference sequence).

The rearrangement joins TRBV2 to TRBJ2-5, with 8 nucleotides matching TRBD1. J was trimmed by 5 bases and V by 6 bases; bases with no gene match: 8. Germline V CDR1 and CDR2: SNHLY, FYNNEI. The CDR3 is made up of 14 amino acids. The CDR3 here is CASSQTGVGETQYF. The CDR3 nucleotides read TGTGCCAGCAGCCAGACAGGGGTCGGGGAGACCCAGTACTTC.

In its sample, this clonotype was seen a few times. V and J are TRBV24-1 and TRBJ1-1; 7 nucleotides align to TRBD1. The CDR3 extends over 15 amino acids. Germline values: CDR1 KGHDR, CDR2 SFDVKD. Unmatched junction bases numbered 11, after V lost 5 bases and J lost 6 bases. The chain's CDR3 is CATSAGGTGGAEAFF. The CDR3 DNA follows: TGTGCCACCAGTGCAGGGGGAACCGGCGGCGCTGAAGCTTTCTTT.

This clonotype was seen only a few times. V gene TRBV7-9 combines with J gene TRBJ2-7; 11 bases are a match to TRBD1. Germline loops: CDR1 SEHNR, CDR2 FQNEAQ (reference sequence). Trimming took 4 bases from V and 2 from J; bases not matched to a gene: 1. The CDR3 runs 14 residues. The DNA of the CDR3 is TGTGCCAGCAGCTGGACAGGGGGCGCCTACGAGCAGTACTTC. This sequence encodes CASSWTGGAYEQYF.

On this clonotype: This may be a read error, as it is one base from a much larger clone. V gene TRBV20-1 combines with J gene TRBJ1-4; D uncertain. This CDR3 has 11 residues. Germline CDR1 reads DFQATT; CDR2 reads SNEGSKA (reference sequence). V lost 1 base to trimming and J lost 7 bases, with 4 bases between them. CDR3 DNA sequence: TGCAGTGCTAGAGGGGGTGAAAAACTGTTTTTT. This sequence encodes CSARGGEKLFF.

As for this clonotype: One base away lies a much larger clone, so this may be a sequencing read error. The chain is built from TRBV9 and TRBJ2-6; TRBD2 is a possible D gene (6 bases). The CDR3 consists of 13 residues. Germline V gene lookup returns CDR1 SGDLS and CDR2 YYNGEE. The CDR3 bases are TGTGCCAGCAGCGTAGCGGGGGACAACGTCCTGACTTTC. It yields the protein CASSVAGDNVLTF.

As to this clonotype: This may be a read error: a much more frequent sequence differs by one nucleotide. The V call is TRBV10-3, the J call TRBJ1-1; 10 bases agree with TRBD1. Germline lookup yields CDR1 ENHRY and CDR2 SYGVKD. The CDR3 extends over 13 amino acids. With 8 bases clipped from V and 1 base from J, the junction kept 1 base outside the gene matches. The CDR3 bases are TGTGCCATCGGGACAGGGGAGAACACTGAAGCTTTCTTT. Translating gives CAIGTGENTEAFF.

This rearrangement joins TRBV5-1 to TRBJ2-7, with 8 bases fitting TRBD2. V gave up 5 bases and J gave up 7 bases; unmatched junction bases: 8. The CDR3 runs 13 residues. CDR1 is SGHRS, CDR2 YFSETQ, per germline. The DNA for the CDR3 is TGCGCCAGCAGTCCTAGCGGGTCGGGGGAGCAGTACTTC. It is translated as CASSPSGSGEQYF.

In its sample, this clonotype was seen once. The genes are TRBV2 and TRBJ2-5, with D perhaps matching TRBD1 (5 bases). CDR1 SNHLY and CDR2 FYNNEI come from the germline V gene. V was trimmed by 9 bases and J by 5 bases, leaving 13 bases between them. The CDR3 consists of 12 residues. In DNA form, the CDR3 reads TGTGCCAGTAGGGCAGGGTGGGAGACCCAGTACTTC. Protein sequence: CASRAGWETQYF. Full variable domain (rest looked up from reference TRBV2 and TRBJ2-5): EPEVTQTPSHQVTQMGQEVILRCVPISNHLYFYWYRQILGQKVEFLVSFYNNEISEKSEIFDDQFSVERPDGSNFTLKIRSTKLEDSAMYFCASRAGWETQYFGPGTRLLVL.

This clonotype was observed a handful of times. This may be a read error, as it is one base from a much larger clone. The chain links TRBV7-9 to TRBJ2-5; possible D gene TRBD2, 6 bases. V shed 6 bases and J shed 5 bases, with 16 bases lying between them. Germline loops: CDR1 SEHNR, CDR2 FQNEAQ (reference sequence). The length of the CDR3 is 14 residues. The CDR3 DNA follows: TGTGCCAGCAGTGACGGAGGGAGGTGGGAGACCCAGTACTTC. Its translation: CASSDGGRWETQYF. The full variable domain, rest sourced from reference TRBV7-9 and TRBJ2-5, is DTGVSQNPRHKITKRGQNVTFRCDPISEHNRLYWYRQTLGQGPEFLTYFQNEAQLEKSRLLSDRFSAERPKGSFSTLEIQRTEQGDSAMYLCASSDGGRWETQYFGPGTRLLVL.

The chain combines TRBV7-6 with TRBJ1-2; no clear D gene. The germline V gene encodes CDR1 SGHVS and CDR2 FNYEAQ. Trimming took 3 bases from V and 2 from J, leaving 19 bases between them. This CDR3 spans 17 amino acids. CDR3: CASSLDLTVDSNYGYTF. CDR3 nucleotide sequence: TGTGCCAGCAGCTTGGACCTTACAGTGGATTCAAACTATGGCTACACCTTC.

This clonotype was observed at least ten times. The rearrangement links TRBV2 to TRBJ1-5; D uncertain. The germline gives CDR1 SNHLY, CDR2 FYNNEI. CDR3 length: 16 amino acids. V gave up 2 bases and J gave up 4 bases, with 15 bases separating them. CDR3 residues: CASSETGAEINQPQHF. The DNA for the CDR3 is TGTGCCAGCAGTGAAACGGGAGCAGAGATTAATCAGCCCCAGCATTTT.

The chain links TRBV7-8 to TRBJ1-1; maybe TRBD1 (6 bases). Trimming shortened V by 1 base and J by 1 base, and 19 bases separated the two germline ends. The CDR3 has 18 residues. CDR1 SGHVS and CDR2 FQNEAQ come from the germline V gene. Here the CDR3 reads CASSLEGGRGGWNTEAFF. The CDR3 coding sequence is TGTGCCAGCAGCTTAGAGGGTGGCAGGGGAGGGTGGAACACTGAAGCTTTCTTT.

This rearrangement joins TRBV15 to TRBJ1-2; D not resolved. V lost 2 bases and J lost 8, with 6 bases in between. From germline, CDR1 is LNHNV and CDR2 YYDKDF (reference sequence). The CDR3 sequence is 11 residues long. In nucleotides, the CDR3 is TGTGCCACCAGCAGACAACAGGGCTACACCTTC. Translating it yields CATSRQQGYTF.

The rearrangement joins TRBV7-9 to TRBJ1-5, with D uncertain. Germline V lookup: CDR1 SEHNR, CDR2 FQNEAQ (reference sequence). Trimming took off 5 bases at V and 5 bases at J, with 19 bases between the two ends. The CDR3 sequence is 16 residues long. Here the CDR3 reads CASSQDWAELHQPQHF. The CDR3 DNA follows: TGTGCCAGCAGCCAAGATTGGGCGGAACTCCATCAGCCCCAGCATTTT.

This chain connects TRBV12-3 or TRBV12-4 to TRBJ1-3; D gene uncertain. This CDR3 region has 12 residues. Trimming pared 2 bases from V and 3 bases from J, leaving 2 bases between. CDR3 in DNA: TGTGCCAGCAGTTTATATGGAAACACCATATATTTT. Amino acid sequence: CASSLYGNTIYF.

As DNA, the CDR3 is TGCGCCAGCAGCACCGGGGCCAGTTATGGCTACACCTTC. This encodes CASSTGASYGYTF. The chain uses TRBV5-1 and TRBJ1-2; a weak D match, TRBD1 (5 bases). Trimming took 4 bases from V and 5 from J, leaving 12 bases between them. This CDR3 has 13 amino acids. The V gene's germline CDR1 is SGHRS and CDR2 YFSETQ.

This chain connects TRBV12-3 or TRBV12-4 to TRBJ1-4; 11 bases agree with TRBD1. The CDR3 has 15 amino acids. The V segment lost 4 bases and the J segment 7 bases; nucleotides outside the gene matches: 5. The CDR3 here is CASSSRTGGVEKLFF. In DNA form, the CDR3 reads TGTGCCAGCAGTTCCCGGACAGGGGGCGTTGAAAAACTGTTTTTT.

In DNA form, the CDR3 reads TGTGCCAGCAGCTTGGTCAGGGACACCGGCTACACCTTC. This gives the protein CASSLVRDTGYTF. This chain uses TRBV7-2 with TRBJ1-2; a weak D match, TRBD1 (6 bases). The germline V and J ends were trimmed by 3 bases and 8 bases, with 13 bases remaining between them. CDR1 is SGHTA and CDR2 is FQGNSA in the germline V gene. The CDR3 extends over 13 amino acids.

The rearrangement joins TRBV5-6 to TRBJ1-1; D gene ambiguous. CDR3 length equals 15 residues. Trimming shortened V by 1 base and J by 5 bases, and 15 bases separated the two germline ends. The V gene's germline CDR1 is SGHDT and CDR2 YYEEEE. The CDR3 sequence is CASSLILMDVTEAFF. The DNA for the CDR3 is TGTGCCAGCAGCTTGATACTCATGGATGTAACTGAAGCTTTCTTT.

The table lists this clonotype with a few counts. The V and J genes are TRBV6-5 and TRBJ2-5, with 8 bases aligning to TRBD2. The CDR3 is made up of 15 amino acids. J was trimmed by 2 bases and V by 2 bases; bases with no gene match: 4. CDR1 is MNHEY and CDR2 is SVGAGI in the germline V gene. The chain's CDR3 is CASSYRSGVQETQYF. The CDR3 DNA follows: TGTGCCAGCAGTTACCGTAGCGGGGTGCAAGAGACCCAGTACTTC.

The chain links TRBV29-1 to TRBJ1-4; D might be TRBD1 (5 bases). Trimming stripped 6 bases from V and 12 bases from J, with 17 bases between. The CDR3 has 12 residues. Germline loops: CDR1 SQVTM, CDR2 ANQGSEA. In nucleotides, the CDR3 is TGCAGCGTCGAGGGCCAGGGAGTGGAACTGTTTTTT. Translated: CSVEGQGVELFF.

Many counts were recorded for this clonotype. The chain uses TRBV29-1 and TRBJ1-1; D is undetermined. CDR1 is SQVTM, CDR2 ANQGSEA, per germline. The germline V and J ends were trimmed by 2 bases and 5 bases, with 12 bases remaining between them. The length of the CDR3 is 13 residues. CDR3 DNA sequence: TGCAGCGTTGAACCGGGCCGGAAAACTGAAGCTTTCTTT. Its protein product is CSVEPGRKTEAFF.

At least ten counts were recorded for this clonotype. The genes are TRBV29-1 and TRBJ1-2; unclear D gene. With 3 bases removed from V and 7 bases from J, the gap between germline ends came to 15 bases. The CDR3 has 13 amino acids. CDR1 and CDR2 from the germline V gene are SQVTM and ANQGSEA. As DNA, the CDR3 is TGCAGCGTTGATCTGGAGACTTTGGGTGGCTACACCTTC. It is translated as CSVDLETLGGYTF.

This clonotype was picked up a small number of times. The CDR3 loop reads CASSPSAYRGRDYYGYTF. The CDR3 DNA is TGTGCCAGCAGCCCGAGCGCGTACAGGGGTAGAGACTACTATGGCTACACCTTC. The chain links TRBV7-8 to TRBJ1-2; 7 bases agree with TRBD1. The CDR3 is 18 residues long. The V segment lost 5 bases and the J segment 3 bases; nucleotides outside the gene matches: 18. Germline V gene sequence: CDR1 SGHVS, CDR2 FQNEAQ.

This clonotype was counted once. This chain joins TRBV10-3 and TRBJ2-5, with 8 nucleotides matching TRBD1. CDR1 is ENHRY, CDR2 SYGVKD, per germline. The CDR3 covers 13 residues. V was pared by 6 bases and J by 5 bases, with 5 bases of the junction left unmatched. The CDR3 nucleotides are TGTGCCATCAGGTCCGGGACAGGCGAGACCCAGTACTTC. It is translated as CAIRSGTGETQYF.